This record covers a single TCR beta chain. The data belong to a study of blood T cell repertoires in COVID-19. Study details: Acute-phase and convalescent COVID-19 samples originated in the United States, Italy and Spain. PBMCs, B-cell-depleted T cells, or T cells were the source of the cDNA or gDNA that made up the material.

Germline V gene lookup returns CDR1 SGHRS and CDR2 YFSETQ. This CDR3 is 17 amino acids long. Trimming removed 2 bases from V and 2 bases from J; junction bases left unmatched: 11. Original methodology: From reference gene primer amplification, estimates of nucleated cell counts were derived. The data were produced by immunoSEQ multiplex PCR, yet TCRdb's version contains in-frame clones alone and is incomplete. Clone size and the V and J calls come from that table; the DNA yielded D and trimming. The sample holds 100,000 to 150,000 clones; about 89% are singletons and the top ten take 9.5% to 12%. This chain connects TRBV5-1 to TRBJ2-3; 7 nucleotides line up with TRBD1. The source of this sequence is a woman aged 70 to 79 with COVID-19, enrolled during active disease. Source material: peripheral blood. Here the CDR3 DNA reads TGCGCCAGCAGCTTACGTCCGGGACAGAGGACCACAGATACGCAGTATTTT. Translation: CASSLRPGQRTTDTQYF.